These 22 T cell receptor beta chains were sequenced from one sample in a study of T cell repertoires in cytomegalovirus infection. TCRdb re-called the reads with MiXCR, one entry per CDR3 protein. The sample lists roughly 640,000 distinct CDR3 sequences, approximately 24% occurring once. Sequenced input: CD8+ T cells from PBMCs. These receptors were obtained from a human donor in good health (CMV status not recorded). Some clones in this sample may be carry-over from other donors' samples.

This clonotype was observed many times. The rearrangement uses TRBV7-8 and TRBJ1-1; D unresolved. Trimming took 3 bases from V and 4 from J, leaving 21 bases between them. The CDR3 contains 17 residues. From germline, CDR1 is SGHVS and CDR2 FQNEAQ. CDR3 protein: CASSFTFLLGFGTEAFF. The CDR3 nucleotides are TGTGCCAGCAGCTTCACATTCTTATTGGGGTTCGGCACTGAAGCTTTCTTT.

The J gene is TRBJ2-5, the V gene TRBV27; 10 positions match TRBD1. The V segment lost 4 bases and the J segment 5 bases; nucleotides outside the gene matches: 10. Germline-derived CDR1 and CDR2 are MNHEY and SMNVEV (reference sequence). The CDR3 runs 16 residues. DNA of the CDR3: TGTGCCAGCAGTTCACCGGGACAGGGGAGGTTGGAGACCCAGTACTTC. Residues: CASSSPGQGRLETQYF.

This clonotype was counted only a few times. This CDR3 is CSVDGLAGGPRSYNEQFF. The CDR3 region has the DNA TGCAGCGTTGATGGACTAGCGGGGGGCCCTCGCTCCTACAATGAGCAGTTCTTC. The chain links TRBV29-1 to TRBJ2-1; 14 nucleotides line up with TRBD2. This CDR3 has 18 residues. J lost 0 bases, V lost 3 bases, and 7 bases had no gene match. CDR1 is SQVTM, CDR2 ANQGSEA, per germline.

This clonotype has at least ten counts. This chain links TRBV7-9 with TRBJ2-1; D gene ambiguous. The CDR3 spans 13 residues. V was shortened by 7 bases and J by 4 bases, with 11 bases between the two germline ends. Per germline, CDR1 SEHNR and CDR2 FQNEAQ (reference sequence). CDR3 protein: CASTPSTYNEQFF. CDR3 coding DNA: TGTGCCAGCACCCCAAGCACATACAATGAGCAGTTCTTC.

This chain connects TRBV27 to TRBJ1-2; D is possibly TRBD1 (5 bases). Germline V gives CDR1 MNHEY, CDR2 SMNVEV (reference sequence). V lost 5 bases to trimming and J lost 4 bases, with 14 bases between them. CDR3 size: 14 residues. CDR3 in amino acids: CASSPDGGVYGYTF. The DNA of the CDR3 is TGTGCCAGCAGTCCCGACGGGGGTGTCTATGGCTACACCTTC.

V usage is TRBV3-1 and J usage is TRBJ2-1; the match to TRBD1 covers 10 bases. The length of the CDR3 is 14 residues. Germline CDR1 LGHDT, CDR2 YNNKEL (reference sequence). V shed 4 bases, J shed 9 bases, and the junction held 6 bases outside the gene matches. CDR3 DNA sequence: TGTGCCAGCAGCCCGGGGACAGGGGATTTTGAGCAGTTCTTC. This codes for CASSPGTGDFEQFF.

This chain connects TRBV15 to TRBJ1-1; D is unresolved. The CDR3 totals 16 residues. Trimming removed 5 bases at V and 1 base at J, with 17 bases between. In germline, CDR1 is LNHNV, CDR2 YYDKDF (reference sequence). The CDR3 nucleotides read TGTGCCACCAGCCCCAGAGGGTTAATGAGGAACACTGAAGCTTTCTTT. This sequence encodes CATSPRGLMRNTEAFF.

This clonotype was recorded at least ten times. V is TRBV7-9 and J is TRBJ1-1; 7 positions match TRBD1. This CDR3 is 16 amino acids long. The ends lost 6 bases at V and 1 base at J; junction bases unmatched: 11. CDR1 and CDR2 from the germline V gene are SEHNR and FQNEAQ (reference sequence). Here the CDR3 DNA reads TGTGCCAGCAGTTCCGACAGGGAAGGCTGGAACACTGAAGCTTTCTTT. This codes for CASSSDREGWNTEAFF.

V gene TRBV20-1 combines with J gene TRBJ2-3, with a possible D match to TRBD1 (6 bases). Between the trimmed V and J ends, which lost 3 bases and 2 bases, there was a span of 12 bases. The germline gives CDR1 DFQATT, CDR2 SNEGSKA (reference sequence). The CDR3 extends over 14 amino acids. CDR3 in amino acids: CSARKDSYTDTQYF. CDR3 bases: TGCAGTGCTAGGAAGGACAGCTACACAGATACGCAGTATTTT.

This clonotype was seen repeatedly, ten times or more. This chain joins TRBV2 and TRBJ2-7, with TRBD1 matching over 7 bases. The CDR3 is made up of 11 amino acids. Germline CDR1 SNHLY, CDR2 FYNNEI. After removal of 10 bases from V and 4 bases from J, the junction contained 4 bases not matched to a gene. The CDR3 loop reads CAIKQGYEQYF. CDR3 sequence (DNA): TGTGCCATCAAACAGGGGTACGAGCAGTACTTC.

There are a few counts of this clonotype. The rearrangement uses TRBV27 and TRBJ2-5, with a weak D call TRBD2 (5 bases). This CDR3 comprises 15 residues. The V and J ends lost 5 bases and 5 bases respectively, with 18 bases between them. Germline CDR1 is MNHEY and CDR2 is SMNVEV (reference sequence). The DNA of the CDR3 is TGTGCCAGCAGTCCCCTGGCCCACAGAGGGGAGACCCAGTACTTC. Translated: CASSPLAHRGETQYF.

Comments on this clonotype: This clone may be a read error of a much larger clone one base away. The chain has TRBV7-4 and TRBJ2-2, with D hard to call. From germline, CDR1 is SGHVT and CDR2 SQSDAQ. The CDR3 is 13 residues long. The DNA for the CDR3 is TGTGTCAGCAGCAACAAGAACACCGGGGAGCTGTTTTTT. Protein product: CVSSNKNTGELFF.

V gene TRBV27 combines with J gene TRBJ2-1, with unresolved D. The germline V gene encodes CDR1 MNHEY and CDR2 SMNVEV (reference sequence). The CDR3 covers 12 residues. The V gene lost 0 bases and the J gene lost 9 bases, with 6 bases spanning the gap. CDR3 in amino acids: CASSLSKREQFF. DNA for the CDR3: TGTGCCAGCAGTTTATCCAAACGTGAGCAGTTCTTC.

The CDR3, as DNA: TGCAGTGCTAGCAATGAGCAGTTCTTC. Translated: CSASNEQFF. The chain links TRBV20-1 to TRBJ2-1, with D hard to call. Germline values: CDR1 DFQATT, CDR2 SNEGSKA (reference sequence). V was shortened by 3 bases and J by 6 bases, with 0 bases between the two germline ends. The CDR3 spans 9 residues.

The chain couples TRBV5-5 to TRBJ2-1; D is undetermined. V dropped 4 bases and J dropped 7 bases, with 15 bases sitting between them. Germline assignment: CDR1 SGHKS and CDR2 YYEKEE (reference sequence). The CDR3 has 14 residues. This CDR3 reads CASSPDAGGNEQFF. For the CDR3, the DNA is TGTGCCAGCAGCCCGGACGCCGGTGGAAATGAGCAGTTCTTC.

About this clonotype itself: A much bigger clone sits one base away, suggesting this may be a read error. Since the CDR3 does not end with the conserved phenylalanine or tryptophan, this likely comes from a read error. This sequence joins TRBV12-3 or TRBV12-4 and TRBJ2-7, with D unresolved. Trimming took 2 bases from V and 6 from J, leaving 11 bases between them. The CDR3 loop spans 13 amino acids. The CDR3 loop is CASSLLGPGEQYI. The CDR3 DNA sequence: TGTGCCAGCAGTTTACTTGGGCCGGGCGAGCAGTACATC.

This clonotype was detected ten times or more. The rearrangement joins TRBV7-6 to TRBJ1-3; 8 bases agree with TRBD1. Germline values: CDR1 SGHVS, CDR2 FNYEAQ. CDR3 size: 17 residues. V was pared by 5 bases and J by 2 bases, with 11 bases of the junction left unmatched. The CDR3 DNA follows: TGTGCCAGCAGCGGTAAGACAGGGGAAGAGGCTGGAAACACCATATATTTT. Amino acids: CASSGKTGEEAGNTIYF.

This rearrangement joins TRBV28 to TRBJ2-7; D is possibly TRBD1 (5 bases). V was trimmed by 2 bases and J by 2 bases, leaving 13 bases between them. The CDR3 has 15 residues. CDR1 is MDHEN, CDR2 SYDVKM, per germline. In DNA form, the CDR3 reads TGTGCCAGCAGTTTAGGCCAGGGCGGCGCCTACGAGCAGTACGTC. Translating gives CASSLGQGGAYEQYV.

This clonotype was seen at least ten times. The rearrangement uses TRBV2 and TRBJ2-7; no clear D gene. CDR3 size: 10 residues. Germline assignment: CDR1 SNHLY and CDR2 FYNNEI. Trimming cost V 6 bases and J 4 bases, with 4 bases left between them. CDR3 nucleotide sequence: TGTGCCAGCAGCGGTTACGAGCAGTACGTC. The encoded protein is CASSGYEQYV.

In this sample, this clonotype turned up many times. The gene calls are TRBV7-8 and TRBJ2-7; the D gene is possibly TRBD1 (5 bases). The ends were cut back, 2 bases at V and 0 bases at J, with 14 bases in the middle. Germline-derived CDR1 and CDR2 are SGHVS and FQNEAQ. This CDR3 region has 16 residues. For the CDR3, the DNA is TGTGCCAGCAGCTTAAGAATACAGGAGCCCTCCTACGAGCAGTACGTC. It specifies CASSLRIQEPSYEQYV.

This clonotype came up many times. The rearrangement joins TRBV7-2 to TRBJ2-3, with D possibly TRBD1 on 6 matching bases. The V end was cut by 5 bases, the J end by 4 bases, with 19 bases between. The CDR3 is 16 residues long. Germline V gene lookup returns CDR1 SGHTA and CDR2 FQGNSA. The CDR3 sequence is CASSNRDWRAADTQYF. The CDR3 DNA is TGTGCCAGCAGCAACAGGGATTGGCGAGCCGCAGATACGCAGTATTTT.

This clonotype was seen ten or more times. The V call is TRBV4-1, the J call TRBJ2-7, with 9 nucleotides matching TRBD1. From germline, CDR1 is MGHRA and CDR2 YSYEKL. There are 15 residues in the CDR3. V shed 5 bases, J shed 2 bases, and the junction held 7 bases outside the gene matches. Written as DNA, the CDR3 is TGCGCCAGCAGCGGAAAACAGGGGGCGGCCTACGAGCAGTACTTC. It specifies CASSGKQGAAYEQYF.